These 8 T cell receptor beta chains were sequenced from one sample in a study of regulatory T cells in long-lasting Graves disease. According to the study, TCR beta libraries were built with iRepertoire HTBI primers and CDR3-region Arm-PCR. A single record per CDR3 protein comes from TCRdb applying MiXCR to the multiplex PCR reads. The table records under 300,000 distinct CDR3 sequences, 20% to 25% of them present only once. Time point here: newly diagnosed GD, antithyroid drugs for less than 3 months. There was RNA extracted from PBMCs, and the TCR library was made from it. The material sequenced was peripheral blood mononuclear cells (PBMCs), taken at new diagnosis, from a patient treated with antithyroid drugs. These receptors were collected from a female donor with Graves disease.

The sample holds a few counts of this clonotype. The genes are TRBV3-1 and TRBJ2-7; 8 bases line up with TRBD2. Germline assignment: CDR1 LGHDT and CDR2 YNNKEL (reference sequence). V dropped 0 bases and J dropped 12; count of bases not matched to a gene: 7. The CDR3 loop spans 13 amino acids. Written as DNA, the CDR3 is TGTGCCAGCAGCCAAGATCCAGGGACTAGTCCGTACTTC. Its protein is CASSQDPGTSPYF.

In DNA form, the CDR3 reads TGCGCCAGCAGCTTAGAGGGGGCTAGCGTTCCCTACGAGCAGTACTTC. This encodes CASSLEGASVPYEQYF. V gene TRBV5-1 combines with J gene TRBJ2-7; tentatively, D is TRBD1 (7 bases). V was trimmed by 2 bases and J by 2 bases, leaving 17 bases between them. The CDR3 totals 16 residues. The V gene's germline CDR1 is SGHRS and CDR2 YFSETQ.

In this sample, this clonotype turned up many times. The chain uses TRBV20-1 and TRBJ2-1; D possibly corresponds to TRBD2 (7 bases). The CDR3 contains 14 residues. Germline CDR1 and CDR2: DFQATT and SNEGSKA (reference sequence). V lost 6 bases to trimming and J lost 6 bases, with 18 bases between them. CDR3 bases: TGCAGTGCCCCCCGCGGGGGCTCACTCAATGAGCAGTTCTTC. This gives the protein CSAPRGGSLNEQFF.

This clonotype was found a few times. The rearrangement links TRBV7-3 to TRBJ2-1, with TRBD2 identical over 10 bases. The V segment lost 0 bases and the J segment 7 bases; nucleotides outside the gene matches: 6. The CDR3 contains 16 residues. Germline CDR1 SGHTA, CDR2 FQGTGA. Here the CDR3 DNA reads TGTGCCAGCAGCTTAACTCCTAGCGGGAGTTTGAATGAGCAGTTCTTC. This sequence encodes CASSLTPSGSLNEQFF.

This clonotype was seen many times. This chain uses TRBV20-1 with TRBJ2-2; TRBD2 is a possible D gene (5 bases). Per the germline V gene, CDR1 is DFQATT and CDR2 is SNEGSKA (reference sequence). The CDR3 is made up of 13 amino acids. V was pared by 2 bases and J by 4 bases, with 8 bases between. CDR3 bases: TGCAGTGCTAGATCTAGCTCCACCGGGGAGCTGTTTTTT. It encodes CSARSSSTGELFF.

This clonotype was recorded many times. The chain carries TRBV11-1 and TRBJ1-1, with 8 bases lining up with TRBD1. The trim removed 6 bases at V and 4 bases at J, leaving 10 bases unmatched. CDR1 SGHAT and CDR2 FQDESV come from the germline V gene (reference sequence). CDR3 size: 15 residues. The CDR3 bases are TGTGCCAGCAGTTTTTTCGCCACAGGGGGCACTGAAGCTTTCTTT. Translating gives CASSFFATGGTEAFF.

The rearrangement links TRBV20-1 to TRBJ1-4, with TRBD1 as a possible D gene (5 bases). Between the trimmed V and J ends, which lost 8 bases and 0 bases, there was a span of 16 bases. The CDR3 consists of 15 residues. CDR1 is DFQATT, CDR2 SNEGSKA, per germline (reference sequence). This chain's CDR3 is CSTGRDHATNEKLFF. CDR3 bases: TGCAGTACTGGACGGGACCACGCAACTAATGAAAAACTGTTTTTT.

Ten or more counts support this clonotype. The CDR3 sequence is CASSAERLGNTIYF. CDR3 bases: TGTGCCAGCAGTGCCGAACGTCTCGGAAACACCATATATTTT. The chain employs TRBV2 and TRBJ1-3, with D hard to call. The V gene lost 4 bases and the J gene lost 4 bases, with 11 bases spanning the gap. This CDR3 has 14 amino acids. Germline lookup yields CDR1 SNHLY and CDR2 FYNNEI.